This TCR beta chain was observed in a study of T-cell reconstitution after alpha-beta-depleted transplantation in children (dated by TCRdb to between 2015 and 2016). With regard to the full study: T-cell immune reconstitution after TCRalphabeta/CD19-depleted allogeneic hematopoietic cell transplantation in children was quantitatively tracked in the study by means of TCR repertoire profiling.

This clonotype was observed a few times. Its binding antigen is unknown. The sample holds no much larger clone one base away, and base qualities are not on file. The research as a whole found: In some patients, the high TCRbeta diversity seen at day 60 was put down to recipient T cells and intrathymic progenitors that had survived conditioning. Over the following months the frequencies of hyperexpanded clones went down, and after one year T-cell counts and TCRbeta diversity were mostly credited to newly produced T cells. The apparently early alphabetaT-cell count recovery about two months after transplant was reportedly dependent on only several hundred rapidly expanded clones derived from non-depleted graft cells.

What the treatment or condition label conveys for this sample: allogeneic hematopoietic cell transplantation with graft depleted of TCRalphabeta T cells and CD19 B cells. TCRalphabeta/CD19-depleted allogeneic hematopoietic cell grafts were given to the transplant recipients, all of whom were children. The library was generated by PCR. TCRdb lists the instrument as Illumina HiSeq 2500. TCR libraries were prepared with molecular barcoding, using unique molecular identifiers to normalize TCRbeta repertoire quantification. The raw public data were reprocessed by TCRdb itself: fastp quality trimming at Q25, MiXCR clonotype calling, in-frame beta chains only. Entries that share a CDR3 protein sequence are merged under the most common genes and DNA. For this sample the table gives approximately 520,000 distinct CDR3 sequences, of which over 9.5% were detected only once. 13% to 15% of the sample is in the top ten clones.

The sequence was collected from a female patient between 2 and 10 years old who had a stem cell transplant for aplastic anemia, so the T cells may come from the graft donor. This specimen consisted of PBMCs, mostly from graft donor cells, obtained 180 days after TCRalphabeta/CD19-depleted stem cell transplant.

The CDR3 has the sequence CASSLLRVSGSNEQFF. The sequence in DNA is TGTGCCAGCAGCTTACTTCGGGTTTCCGGGTCCAATGAGCAGTTCTTC. The chain joins TRBV7-6 to TRBJ2-1; the D gene cannot be resolved reliably. Including cysteine and phenylalanine, the CDR3 has 16 amino acids. Only the CDR3 portion is preserved as DNA: 48 bases, with reading frame beginning at the first base. V sheds 2 bases and J sheds 6 bases, leaving 17 bases between their ends. From the germline V gene, CDR1 is SGHVS and CDR2 is FNYEAQ.